This T cell receptor (beta chain) was retrieved from a study of graft-versus-host responses after intestinal transplantation. Background on the study: Grafts that recipients had were multivisceral, liver-intestinal, or isolated intestinal transplants. For around 3 years after anti-thymocyte globulin induction, all recipients took tacrolimus and steroids.

Profiling relied on immunoSEQ multiplex PCR, and the TCRdb table lists in-frame clones only, not all of them. The repertoire includes about 97,000 clones, approximately 92% of them detected once, and roughly 15% sits in the top ten. The J segment lost 3 bases and the V segment lost 4 bases, leaving 8 bases of the junction unmatched. The CDR3 consists of 15 residues. From germline, CDR1 is SEHNR and CDR2 FQNEAQ (reference sequence). The TCR originated in a human patient who received an intestinal transplant, so some T cells may come from the graft donor. Source: PBMCs, taken about 450 days after intestinal transplant. The V call is TRBV7-9, the J call TRBJ2-7; 8 positions match TRBD1. The CDR3: CASSSQDRDFYEQYF. CDR3 DNA sequence: TGTGCCAGCAGCTCTCAGGACAGGGATTTCTACGAGCAGTACTTC.